The TCR beta chain described here comes from a study of control samples from healthy donors and cancer patients. The CDR3 consists of 15 residues. The ends lost 5 bases at V and 1 base at J; junction bases unmatched: 6. Germline assignment: CDR1 SEHNR and CDR2 FQNEAQ (reference sequence). Clones were sequenced by immunoSEQ multiplex PCR, and TCRdb holds only the in-frame ones, with some missing. Of some 73,000 clones detected, around 95% appear once; the ten largest clones hold around 6.5%. Sequencing input: blood. The clonotype comes from a woman between 35 and 50 years old in good health. The V gene is TRBV7-9, the J gene TRBJ1-1, with 8 bases aligning to TRBD1. As DNA, the CDR3 is TGTGCCAGCAGCCCGACAGGGGATGCGAACACTGAAGCTTTCTTT. Protein product: CASSPTGDANTEAFF. The entire variable domain, with the rest obtained from reference TRBV7-9 and TRBJ1-1, is as follows: DTGVSQNPRHKITKRGQNVTFRCDPISEHNRLYWYRQTLGQGPEFLTYFQNEAQLEKSRLLSDRFSAERPKGSFSTLEIQRTEQGDSAMYLCASSPTGDANTEAFFGQGTRLTVV.